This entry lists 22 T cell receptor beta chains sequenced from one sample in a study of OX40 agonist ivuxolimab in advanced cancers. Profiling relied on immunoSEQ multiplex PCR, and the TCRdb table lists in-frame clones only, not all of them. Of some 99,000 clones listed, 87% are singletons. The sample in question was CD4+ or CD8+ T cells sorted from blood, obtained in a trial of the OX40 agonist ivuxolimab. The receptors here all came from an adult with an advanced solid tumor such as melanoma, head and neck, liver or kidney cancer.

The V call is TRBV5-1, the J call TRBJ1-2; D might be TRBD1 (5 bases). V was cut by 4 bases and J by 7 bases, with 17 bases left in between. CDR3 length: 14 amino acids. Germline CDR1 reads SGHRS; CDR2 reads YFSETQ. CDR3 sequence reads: CASSPLGQGGGYTF. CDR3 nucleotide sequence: TGCGCCAGCAGCCCCCTAGGGCAGGGTGGTGGCTACACCTTC.

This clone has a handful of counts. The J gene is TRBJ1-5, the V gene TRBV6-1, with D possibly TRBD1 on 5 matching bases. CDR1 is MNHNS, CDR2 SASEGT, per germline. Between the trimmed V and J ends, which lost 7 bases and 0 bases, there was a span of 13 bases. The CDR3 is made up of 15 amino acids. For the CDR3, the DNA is TGTGCCAGCAAGGACGGGGCTTATAGCAATCAGCCCCAGCATTTT. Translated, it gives CASKDGAYSNQPQHF.

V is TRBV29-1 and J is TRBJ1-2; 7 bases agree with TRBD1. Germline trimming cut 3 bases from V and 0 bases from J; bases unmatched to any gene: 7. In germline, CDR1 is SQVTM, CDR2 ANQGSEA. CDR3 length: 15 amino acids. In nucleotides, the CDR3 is TGCAGCGTTGATCATTGGCAGGGGGCTAACTATGGCTACACCTTC. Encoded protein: CSVDHWQGANYGYTF.

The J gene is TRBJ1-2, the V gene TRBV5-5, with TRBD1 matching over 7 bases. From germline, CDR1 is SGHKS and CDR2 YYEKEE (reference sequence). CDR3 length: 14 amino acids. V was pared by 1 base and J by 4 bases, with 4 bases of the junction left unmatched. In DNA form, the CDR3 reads TGTGCCAGCAGCTTGTACAGGGGAAGCTATGGCTACACCTTC. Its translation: CASSLYRGSYGYTF.

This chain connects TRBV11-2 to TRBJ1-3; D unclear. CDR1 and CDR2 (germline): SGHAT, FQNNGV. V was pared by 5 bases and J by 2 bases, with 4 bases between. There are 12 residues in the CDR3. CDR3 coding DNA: TGTGCCAGCAGCCCTACTGGAAACACCATATATTTT. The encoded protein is CASSPTGNTIYF. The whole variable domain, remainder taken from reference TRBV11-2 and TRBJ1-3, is EAGVAQSPRYKIIEKRQSVAFWCNPISGHATLYWYQQILGQGPKLLIQFQNNGVVDDSQLPKDRFSAERLKGVDSTLKIQPAKLEDSAVYLCASSPTGNTIYFGEGSWLTVV.

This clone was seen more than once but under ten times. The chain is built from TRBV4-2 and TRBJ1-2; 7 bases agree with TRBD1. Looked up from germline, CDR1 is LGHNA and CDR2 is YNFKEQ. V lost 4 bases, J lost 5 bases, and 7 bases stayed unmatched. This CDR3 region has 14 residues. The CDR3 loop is CASSPRDRIYGYTF. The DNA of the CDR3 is TGTGCCAGCAGCCCCCGGGACAGAATTTATGGCTACACCTTC.

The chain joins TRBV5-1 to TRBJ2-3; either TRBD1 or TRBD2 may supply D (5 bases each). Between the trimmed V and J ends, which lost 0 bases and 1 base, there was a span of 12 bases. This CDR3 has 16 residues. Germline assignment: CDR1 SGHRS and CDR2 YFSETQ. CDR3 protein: CASSLDPGPGTDTQYF. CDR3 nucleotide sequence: TGCGCCAGCAGCTTGGACCCGGGGCCCGGCACAGATACGCAGTATTTT.

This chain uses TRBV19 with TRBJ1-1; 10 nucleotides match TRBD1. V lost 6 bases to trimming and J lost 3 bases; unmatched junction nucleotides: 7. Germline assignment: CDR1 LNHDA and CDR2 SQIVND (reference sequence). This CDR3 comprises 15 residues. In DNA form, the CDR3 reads TGTGCCAGTAGAGACAGGGGGCGAGGGGACACTGAAGCTTTCTTT. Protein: CASRDRGRGDTEAFF. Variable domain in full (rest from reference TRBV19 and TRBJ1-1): DGGITQSPKYLFRKEGQNVTLSCEQNLNHDAMYWYRQDPGQGLRLIYYSQIVNDFQKGDIAEGYSVSREKKESFPLTVTSAQKNPTAFYLCASRDRGRGDTEAFFGQGTRLTVV.

CDR3 bases: TGTGCCAGCAGTCGGACAGGGTCCCCCGGGGAGCTGTTTTTT. This gives the protein CASSRTGSPGELFF. The chain links TRBV27 to TRBJ2-2, with 8 bases lining up with TRBD1. V lost 5 bases and J lost 6; bases outside the gene matches: 5. From germline, CDR1 is MNHEY and CDR2 SMNVEV (reference sequence). The CDR3 totals 14 residues.

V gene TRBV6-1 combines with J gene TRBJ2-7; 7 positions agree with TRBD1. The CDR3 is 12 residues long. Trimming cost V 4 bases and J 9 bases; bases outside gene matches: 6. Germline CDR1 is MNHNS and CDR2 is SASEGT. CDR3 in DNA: TGTGCCAGCAGTGCGGACAGGTCTGTGCAGTACTTC. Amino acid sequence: CASSADRSVQYF.

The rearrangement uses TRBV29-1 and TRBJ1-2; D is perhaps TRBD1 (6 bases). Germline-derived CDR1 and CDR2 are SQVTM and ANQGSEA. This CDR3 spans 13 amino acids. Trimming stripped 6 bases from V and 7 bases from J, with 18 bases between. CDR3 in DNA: TGCAGCGTGGCCCATGACAGGATCGGTGGCTACACCTTC. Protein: CSVAHDRIGGYTF.

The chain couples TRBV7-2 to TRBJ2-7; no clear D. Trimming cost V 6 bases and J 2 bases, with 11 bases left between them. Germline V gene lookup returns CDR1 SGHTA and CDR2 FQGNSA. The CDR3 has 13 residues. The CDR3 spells CASSMRQAYEQYF. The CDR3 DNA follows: TGTGCCAGCAGTATGCGGCAGGCCTACGAGCAGTACTTC.

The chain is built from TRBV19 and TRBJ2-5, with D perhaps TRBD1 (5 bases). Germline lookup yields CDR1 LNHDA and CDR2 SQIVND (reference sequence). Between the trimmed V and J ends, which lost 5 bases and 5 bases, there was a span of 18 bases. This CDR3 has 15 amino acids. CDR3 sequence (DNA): TGTGCCAGTAGTCCGAAAAGCCAGGGATTGGAGACCCAGTACTTC. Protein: CASSPKSQGLETQYF.

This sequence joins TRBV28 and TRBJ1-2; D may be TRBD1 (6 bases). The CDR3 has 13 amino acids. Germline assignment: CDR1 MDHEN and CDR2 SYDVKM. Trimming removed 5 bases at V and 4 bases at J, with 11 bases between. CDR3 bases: TGTGCCAGCAGTACAGGACAGCTCTATGGCTACACCTTC. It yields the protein CASSTGQLYGYTF.

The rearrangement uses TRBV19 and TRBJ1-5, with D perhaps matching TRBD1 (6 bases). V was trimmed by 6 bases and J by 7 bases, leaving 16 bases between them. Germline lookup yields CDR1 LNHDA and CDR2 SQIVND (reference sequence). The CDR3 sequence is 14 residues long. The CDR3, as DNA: TGTGCCAGTAGACAGGGAGGAAGGAACCAGCCCCAGCATTTT. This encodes CASRQGGRNQPQHF.

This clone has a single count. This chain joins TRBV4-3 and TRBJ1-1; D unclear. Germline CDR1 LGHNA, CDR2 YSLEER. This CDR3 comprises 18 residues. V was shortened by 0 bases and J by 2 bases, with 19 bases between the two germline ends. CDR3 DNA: TGCGCCAGCAGCCAAGATTTTATTGGGCCCGGGAGAAACACTGAAGCTTTCTTT. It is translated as CASSQDFIGPGRNTEAFF.

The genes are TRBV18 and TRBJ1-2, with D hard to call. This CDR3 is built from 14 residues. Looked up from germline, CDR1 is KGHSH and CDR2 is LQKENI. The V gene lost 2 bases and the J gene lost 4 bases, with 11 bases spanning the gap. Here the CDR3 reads CASSPRAAPYGYTF. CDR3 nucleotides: TGTGCCAGCTCACCAAGGGCAGCCCCCTATGGCTACACCTTC.

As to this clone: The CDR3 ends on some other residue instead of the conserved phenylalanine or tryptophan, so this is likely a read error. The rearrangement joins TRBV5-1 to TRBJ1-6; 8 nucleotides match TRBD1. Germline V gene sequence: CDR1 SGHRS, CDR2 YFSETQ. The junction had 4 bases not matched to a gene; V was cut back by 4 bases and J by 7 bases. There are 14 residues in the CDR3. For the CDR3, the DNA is TGCGCCAGCAGCGACAGGGGTGGCAATTCACCCCTCCACCTT. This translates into CASSDRGGNSPLHL.

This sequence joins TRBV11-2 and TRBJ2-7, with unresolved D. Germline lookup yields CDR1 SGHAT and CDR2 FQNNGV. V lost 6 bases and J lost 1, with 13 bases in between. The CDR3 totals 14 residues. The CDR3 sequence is CASRERHLSYEQYF. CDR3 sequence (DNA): TGTGCCAGCAGGGAACGGCACTTATCCTACGAGCAGTACTTC.

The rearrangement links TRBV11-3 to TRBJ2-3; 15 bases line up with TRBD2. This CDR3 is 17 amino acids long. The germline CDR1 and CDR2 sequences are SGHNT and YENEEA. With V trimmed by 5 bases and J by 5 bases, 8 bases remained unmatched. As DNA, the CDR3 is TGTGCCAGCAGCCACGGACTAGCGGGGGGGGGCAGAGATACGCAGTATTTT. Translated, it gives CASSHGLAGGGRDTQYF.

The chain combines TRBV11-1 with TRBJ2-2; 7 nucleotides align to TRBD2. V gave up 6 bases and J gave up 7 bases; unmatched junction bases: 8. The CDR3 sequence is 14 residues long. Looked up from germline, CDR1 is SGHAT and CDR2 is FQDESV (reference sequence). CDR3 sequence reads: CASSLGGEIGELFF. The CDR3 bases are TGTGCCAGCAGTTTGGGAGGGGAAATCGGGGAGCTGTTTTTT. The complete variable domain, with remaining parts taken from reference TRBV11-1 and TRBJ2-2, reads EAEVAQSPRYKITEKSQAVAFWCDPISGHATLYWYRQILGQGPELLVQFQDESVVDDSQLPKDRFSAERLKGVDSTLKIQPAELGDSAMYLCASSLGGEIGELFFGEGSRLTVL.

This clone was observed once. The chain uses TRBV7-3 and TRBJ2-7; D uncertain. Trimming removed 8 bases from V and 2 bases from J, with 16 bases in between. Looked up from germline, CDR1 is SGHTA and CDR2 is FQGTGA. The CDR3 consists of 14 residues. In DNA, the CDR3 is TGTGCCAGCCGACTTTCGGCAGGAACCTACGAGCAGTACTTC. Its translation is CASRLSAGTYEQYF. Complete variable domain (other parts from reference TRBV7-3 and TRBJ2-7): GAGVSQTPSNKVTEKGKYVELRCDPISGHTALYWYRQSLGQGPEFLIYFQGTGAADDSGLPNDRFFAVRPEGSVSTLKIQRTERGDSAVYLCASRLSAGTYEQYFGPGTRLTVT.